The 27 T cell receptor beta chains below come from one sample, sequenced in a study of identical twins. TCRdb re-called the 5' RACE reads with MiXCR, one entry per CDR3 protein. There are about 920,000 distinct CDR3 sequences in the sample; approximately 13% occur only once, and around 1.6% lies in the top ten. This same sample was also part of a study on yellow fever vaccine responses in identical twins.

The source material was PBMCs. The receptors derive from a woman between 18 and 29 years old in good health.

Only a few counts were recorded for this clonotype. The V gene is TRBV6-5, the J gene TRBJ2-5, with D possibly being TRBD1 (6 bases). Trimming pared 2 bases from V and 0 bases from J, leaving 16 bases between. This CDR3 has 17 residues. Germline-derived CDR1 and CDR2 are MNHEY and SVGAGI. CDR3 in amino acids: CASSYRRTVGDQETQYF. The CDR3 bases are TGTGCCAGCAGTTACAGAAGGACAGTAGGAGACCAAGAGACCCAGTACTTC.

This clonotype showed up just a few times. The chain joins TRBV7-3 to TRBJ2-3, with 11 nucleotides matching TRBD2. Germline CDR1 reads SGHTA; CDR2 reads FQGTGA. Trimming removed 0 bases from V and 0 bases from J; junction bases left unmatched: 2. There are 17 residues in the CDR3. The CDR3 nucleotides read TGTGCCAGCAGCTTAACTAGCGGGAGGGCCAGCACAGATACGCAGTATTTT. Residues: CASSLTSGRASTDTQYF.

There are a few counts of this clonotype. CDR3 in amino acids: CASSFGGSNTGELFF. CDR3 DNA sequence: TGTGCCAGCAGTTTCGGGGGGTCCAACACCGGGGAGCTGTTTTTT. V is TRBV6-5 and J is TRBJ2-2; 7 bases are a match to TRBD2. The V gene end was trimmed by 4 bases and the J gene end by 2 bases; junction bases not matched to a gene: 4. The CDR3 consists of 15 residues. Germline V gene data show CDR1 as MNHEY and CDR2 as SVGAGI.

This clonotype showed up just a few times. The chain is built from TRBV10-2 and TRBJ1-4, with a tentative D call TRBD1 (6 bases). Trimming removed 8 bases at V and 6 bases at J, with 19 bases between. This CDR3 spans 15 amino acids. Germline V gene sequence: CDR1 WSHSY, CDR2 SAAADI. The CDR3 loop is CASPHSQGKDEKLFF. CDR3 bases: TGCGCCAGCCCACACTCCCAGGGGAAGGATGAAAAACTGTTTTTT.

This clonotype was seen a few times. The genes are TRBV28 and TRBJ2-7; 8 bases agree with TRBD1. This CDR3 region has 16 residues. Losses at the gene ends were 4 bases for V and 2 bases for J; bases not matched to a gene: 10. Germline values: CDR1 MDHEN, CDR2 SYDVKM. CDR3 amino acids: CASSSSGGAPPYEQYF. The CDR3 region has the DNA TGTGCCAGCAGTTCTTCAGGGGGCGCTCCCCCCTACGAGCAGTACTTC.

The V gene is TRBV7-6, the J gene TRBJ2-2; a possible D gene is TRBD1 (6 bases). The germline gives CDR1 SGHVS, CDR2 FNYEAQ. Trimming pared 2 bases from V and 0 bases from J, leaving 10 bases between. This CDR3 comprises 16 residues. The CDR3 region has the DNA TGTGCCAGCAGCTTAAAGACAGGAGCGAACACCGGGGAGCTGTTTTTT. The encoded protein is CASSLKTGANTGELFF.

This clonotype was picked up a small number of times. V and J are TRBV18 and TRBJ2-7; 7 positions agree with TRBD2. In germline, CDR1 is KGHSH, CDR2 LQKENI. J was trimmed by 5 bases and V by 2 bases; bases with no gene match: 6. The CDR3 runs 14 residues. The DNA for the CDR3 is TGTGCCAGCTCACCAGCGGGAGCAGTAGACGAGCAGTACTTC. The encoded protein is CASSPAGAVDEQYF.

The V call is TRBV24-1, the J call TRBJ2-1; weak D call: TRBD2 (5 bases). The length of the CDR3 is 13 residues. Deletions cut 5 bases from V and 6 bases from J, with 10 bases between. CDR1 and CDR2 from the germline V gene are KGHDR and SFDVKD. CDR3 protein: CATSGLRGNEQFF. DNA for the CDR3: TGTGCCACCAGTGGGCTCCGGGGCAATGAGCAGTTCTTC.

CDR3 nucleotide sequence: TGTGCCAGCAGCAAACAGAGTAAGGGACTAGCGGGCCACCCTCCCTACGAGCAGTACTTC. It is translated as CASSKQSKGLAGHPPYEQYF. This chain connects TRBV28 to TRBJ2-7, with 12 nucleotides matching TRBD2. The CDR3 runs to 20 residues. Trimming at V came to 6 bases and at J to 2 bases, leaving 20 bases not matched to a gene. Per germline, CDR1 MDHEN and CDR2 SYDVKM.

This clonotype was found a few times. The chain has TRBV6-4 and TRBJ1-1; D is unclear. The germline V gene has CDR1 MRHNA and CDR2 SNTAGT. The CDR3 runs to 13 residues. Trimming left V 0 bases short and J 4 bases short, with 6 bases between. CDR3 amino acids: CASSDSKGTEAFF. The CDR3 coding sequence is TGTGCCAGCAGTGACTCAAAGGGCACTGAAGCTTTCTTT.

This clonotype showed up many times. The gene calls are TRBV18 and TRBJ2-1, with 11 positions matching TRBD2. The ends lost 1 base at V and 5 bases at J; junction bases unmatched: 4. This CDR3 is built from 16 residues. CDR1 and CDR2 from the germline V gene are KGHSH and LQKENI. The DNA of the CDR3 is TGTGCCAGCTCACCACGAACTAGCGGGGGCCACAATGAGCAGTTCTTC. Translating it yields CASSPRTSGGHNEQFF.

V and J are TRBV7-9 and TRBJ2-3; 14 nucleotides agree with TRBD2. CDR1 is SEHNR, CDR2 FQNEAQ, per germline (reference sequence). V lost 7 bases, J lost 5 bases, and 11 bases stayed unmatched. This CDR3 is built from 17 residues. CDR3 coding DNA: TGTGCCAGCACCCTCCCAGGGACTAGCGGGAGAGTAGATACGCAGTATTTT. Amino acids: CASTLPGTSGRVDTQYF.

The rearrangement links TRBV6-5 to TRBJ1-1, with 10 bases identical to TRBD1. From germline, CDR1 is MNHEY and CDR2 SVGAGI. Trimming removed 2 bases from V and 5 bases from J; junction bases left unmatched: 5. The CDR3 is made up of 15 amino acids. The chain's CDR3 is CASSYGTGAGTEAFF. The CDR3 DNA is TGTGCCAGCAGTTACGGGACAGGGGCAGGGACTGAAGCTTTCTTT.

This clonotype was seen a few times. The genes are TRBV12-3 or TRBV12-4 and TRBJ2-2; D is undetermined. The length of the CDR3 is 16 residues. V was clipped by 6 bases and J by 0 bases, with 14 bases between them. CDR3 in DNA: TGTGCCAGCAGAAAACTGGACCGGGCGAACACCGGGGAGCTGTTTTTT. It specifies CASRKLDRANTGELFF.

This clonotype was detected many times. The J gene is TRBJ1-1, the V gene TRBV27, with D unresolved. The germline V gene encodes CDR1 MNHEY and CDR2 SMNVEV (reference sequence). The ends were cut back, 6 bases at V and 0 bases at J, with 11 bases in the middle. This CDR3 is built from 14 residues. The CDR3 nucleotides read TGTGCCAGCAGCGGGCTCGGGGTGAACACTGAAGCTTTCTTT. Translating gives CASSGLGVNTEAFF.

This clonotype was found a few times. This chain joins TRBV10-3 and TRBJ2-1; perhaps TRBD2 as D (5 bases). The germline V gene has CDR1 ENHRY and CDR2 SYGVKD. V lost 2 bases and J 2 bases, leaving 10 bases between the germline ends. This CDR3 contains 15 residues. The CDR3 here is CAISEDYVTYNEQFF. Here the CDR3 DNA reads TGTGCCATCAGTGAGGACTACGTTACCTACAATGAGCAGTTCTTC.

The chain has TRBV15 and TRBJ2-1; no firm D call. CDR3 size: 18 residues. Trimming shortened V by 0 bases and J by 3 bases, and 18 bases separated the two germline ends. Germline assignment: CDR1 LNHNV and CDR2 YYDKDF (reference sequence). The CDR3 region has the DNA TGTGCCACCAGCAGAGATCCCGGGTTTGGAAGTTACTACAATGAGCAGTTCTTC. This encodes CATSRDPGFGSYYNEQFF.

The chain couples TRBV6-1 to TRBJ2-1; D uncertain. CDR3 length: 18 residues. The V end lost 2 bases, the J end lost 3 bases, and 20 bases lay between the germline ends. Per the germline V gene, CDR1 is MNHNS and CDR2 is SASEGT. The CDR3 protein is CASSESRLGSPGYNEQFF. Written as DNA, the CDR3 is TGTGCCAGCAGTGAAAGCCGTCTCGGGTCCCCGGGCTACAATGAGCAGTTCTTC.

The chain has TRBV9 and TRBJ2-1, with TRBD1 matching over 9 bases. After removal of 3 bases from V and 6 bases from J, the junction contained 7 bases not matched to a gene. There are 15 residues in the CDR3. Germline CDR1 and CDR2: SGDLS and YYNGEE. In DNA, the CDR3 is TGTGCCAGCAGCGCGACAGGGGGACCCTTCAATGAGCAGTTCTTC. Translating gives CASSATGGPFNEQFF.

This chain links TRBV7-3 with TRBJ2-3; TRBD2 matches 8 bases. V lost 3 bases to trimming and J lost 6 bases; unmatched junction nucleotides: 2. Germline loops: CDR1 SGHTA, CDR2 FQGTGA. CDR3 length equals 13 residues. CDR3 sequence: CASSFIAGDTQYF. In nucleotides, the CDR3 is TGTGCCAGCAGCTTCATAGCGGGGGATACGCAGTATTTT. Variable domain in full (rest from reference TRBV7-3 and TRBJ2-3): GAGVSQTPSNKVTEKGKYVELRCDPISGHTALYWYRQSLGQGPEFLIYFQGTGAADDSGLPNDRFFAVRPEGSVSTLKIQRTERGDSAVYLCASSFIAGDTQYFGPGTRLTVL.

The sample holds a few counts of this clonotype. CDR3 DNA sequence: TGCGCCAGCAGTGAGGGTCATACGCAGTATTTT. Its translation is CASSEGHTQYF. This chain connects TRBV10-1 to TRBJ2-3; D gene uncertain. The CDR3 loop spans 11 amino acids. V lost 2 bases and J 7 bases, leaving 4 bases between the germline ends. Germline assignment: CDR1 WNHNN and CDR2 SYGVQD (reference sequence).

This clonotype turned up a few times. V gene TRBV20-1 combines with J gene TRBJ2-5; D may correspond to TRBD1 or TRBD2 (6 bases each). V shed 3 bases and J shed 5 bases, with 22 bases lying between them. The length of the CDR3 is 16 residues. The V gene's germline CDR1 is DFQATT and CDR2 SNEGSKA (reference sequence). Here the CDR3 DNA reads TGCAGTGCTAGCCCTAAAAGGGGGGCCATTTGGGAGACCCAGTACTTC. Its translation is CSASPKRGAIWETQYF.

This clonotype was counted a few times. This chain connects TRBV7-3 to TRBJ2-2, with D possibly TRBD2 on 6 matching bases. V lost 6 bases to trimming and J lost 6 bases, with 14 bases between them. The CDR3 totals 14 residues. Germline CDR1 reads SGHTA; CDR2 reads FQGTGA. The CDR3 DNA is TGTGCCAGCAGTCGACTAGATCGGTCCGGGGAGCTGTTTTTT. Translating gives CASSRLDRSGELFF.

This chain uses TRBV7-9 with TRBJ2-7; a possible D gene is TRBD1 (7 bases). Between the trimmed V and J ends, which lost 5 bases and 3 bases, there was a span of 20 bases. The CDR3 is made up of 16 amino acids. Per the germline V gene, CDR1 is SEHNR and CDR2 is FQNEAQ (reference sequence). The CDR3 protein is CASSQGESAGFYEQYV. As DNA, the CDR3 is TGTGCCAGCAGCCAGGGGGAGTCTGCGGGATTCTACGAGCAGTACGTC.

This clonotype occurred a few times. The rearrangement joins TRBV12-3 or TRBV12-4 to TRBJ1-2, with no clear D. The CDR3 has 13 residues. The V and J ends lost 5 bases and 2 bases respectively, with 9 bases between them. CDR3 DNA: TGTGCCAGCAGTGTATGGGTCAACTATGGCTACACCTTC. Translated: CASSVWVNYGYTF.

This clonotype was seen a few times. The CDR3 DNA reads as TGTGCCAGCAGCCAAGGGTCCGGCAGGGGTCCCACCCTTAACTATGGCTACACCTTC. As protein: CASSQGSGRGPTLNYGYTF. The chain is built from TRBV4-2 and TRBJ1-2; a possible D gene is TRBD1 (6 bases). V shed 1 base and J shed 1 base, with 22 bases lying between them. The length of the CDR3 is 19 residues. Germline CDR1 LGHNA, CDR2 YNFKEQ.

The chain carries TRBV6-1 and TRBJ1-5; D unclear. Germline V CDR1 and CDR2: MNHNS, SASEGT. Trimming removed 7 bases from V and 0 bases from J, with 13 bases in between. The CDR3 sequence is 15 residues long. The CDR3: CASTELVISNQPQHF. In DNA form, the CDR3 reads TGTGCCAGCACCGAACTGGTTATTAGCAATCAGCCCCAGCATTTT.